This T cell receptor beta chain was identified in a study of T cells in Graves' hyperthyroidism and ophthalmopathy. Findings of the study overall: Most expanded thyroid clonotypes above 0.001 recurred in blood.

Using RNA transcripts as the source, TCR beta CDR3 regions were amplified. A first-round RT-PCR of the TCR CDR3 used the HTBI primer set. A single record per CDR3 protein comes from TCRdb applying MiXCR to the multiplex PCR reads. The sample includes roughly 250,000 distinct CDR3 sequences, 16% of them seen just once. The trim removed 0 bases at V and 6 bases at J, leaving 3 bases unmatched. Germline-derived CDR1 and CDR2 are LGHNA and YNFKEQ. The CDR3 length is 15 residues. Many counts were recorded for this clonotype. Its antigen is not known. Uncontrolled infection, other autoimmune disease, pregnancy or lactation disqualified patients from enrolment.

The chain has TRBV4-2 and TRBJ1-1; TRBD1 matches 11 bases. This sequence was found in a woman aged 18-29 years with Graves' ophthalmopathy. The sequenced sample consisted of blood. The CDR3 DNA follows: TGTGCCAGCAGCCAAGAAGGACAGGGGGCAGCTGAAGCTTTCTTT. As protein: CASSQEGQGAAEAFF.